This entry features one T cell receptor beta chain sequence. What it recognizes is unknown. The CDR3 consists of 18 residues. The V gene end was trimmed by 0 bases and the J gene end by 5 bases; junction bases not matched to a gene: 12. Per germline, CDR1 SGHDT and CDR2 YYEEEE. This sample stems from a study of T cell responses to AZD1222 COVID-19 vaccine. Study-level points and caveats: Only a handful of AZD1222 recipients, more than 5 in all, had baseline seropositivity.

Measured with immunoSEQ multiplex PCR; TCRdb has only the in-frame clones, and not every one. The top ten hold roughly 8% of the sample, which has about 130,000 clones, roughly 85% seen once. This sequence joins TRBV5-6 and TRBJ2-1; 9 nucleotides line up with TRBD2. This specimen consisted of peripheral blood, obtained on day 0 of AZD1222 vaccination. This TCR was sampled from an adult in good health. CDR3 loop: CASSLGLAVSLLNNEQFF. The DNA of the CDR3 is TGTGCCAGCAGCTTGGGACTAGCGGTCAGCTTACTCAACAATGAGCAGTTCTTC. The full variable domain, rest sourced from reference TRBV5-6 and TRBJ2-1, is DAGVTQSPTHLIKTRGQQVTLRCSPKSGHDTVSWYQQALGQGPQFIFQYYEEEERQRGNFPDRFSGHQFPNYSSELNVNALLLGDSALYLCASSLGLAVSLLNNEQFFGPGTRLTVL.